Following are 12 T cell receptor beta chains from one sample sequenced in a study of blood T cell repertoires in COVID-19. Using immunoSEQ multiplex PCR, the repertoire was profiled, and TCRdb retains in-frame clones only, with some absent. In the table there are roughly 180,000 clones, about 85% of which are singletons. The sample taken for sequencing was PBMCs or T cells enriched from blood (not recorded which). These receptors were taken from a woman in her thirties who had recovered from COVID-19.

CDR3 sequence: CASRLAHQRHYEQYF. The DNA for the CDR3 is TGTGCAAGTCGCTTAGCTCATCAGAGGCACTACGAGCAGTACTTC. V gene TRBV12-2 combines with J gene TRBJ2-7; the table's D call, TRBD2, was not checked against the DNA. TRBV12-2 is reported as a pseudogene. The CDR3 has 15 amino acids.

The rearrangement links TRBV9 to TRBJ2-5; TRBD1 matches 8 bases. In germline, CDR1 is SGDLS, CDR2 YYNGEE. The CDR3 contains 13 residues. The V segment lost 2 bases and the J segment 5 bases; nucleotides outside the gene matches: 2. The CDR3 sequence is CASSVSGGETQYF. DNA of the CDR3: TGTGCCAGCAGCGTGTCAGGGGGCGAGACCCAGTACTTC.

This chain links TRBV18 with TRBJ2-2; TRBD1 is a possible D gene (6 bases). The CDR3 contains 13 residues. Germline lookup yields CDR1 KGHSH and CDR2 LQKENI. The V and J ends lost 3 bases and 6 bases respectively, with 8 bases between them. The CDR3: CASSPGASGELFF. CDR3 in DNA: TGTGCCAGCTCACCGGGGGCGTCCGGGGAGCTGTTTTTT.

The CDR3 sequence is CAWSIQGVRETQYF. CDR3 coding DNA: TGTGCCTGGAGTATACAGGGTGTTAGGGAGACCCAGTACTTC. V usage is TRBV30 and J usage is TRBJ2-5, with D perhaps TRBD1 (6 bases). Germline V gene data show CDR1 as GTSNPN and CDR2 as SVGIG (reference sequence). Trimming shortened V by 2 bases and J by 5 bases, and 15 bases separated the two germline ends. This CDR3 is built from 14 residues.

In nucleotides, the CDR3 is TGTGCCTGGACCGAGATCGGGGGTCGGCTTGGCTACACCTTC. Protein: CAWTEIGGRLGYTF. The chain employs TRBV30 and TRBJ1-2, with a weak D call TRBD1 (5 bases). Deletions cut 4 bases from V and 7 bases from J, with 19 bases between. From germline, CDR1 is GTSNPN and CDR2 SVGIG (reference sequence). The CDR3 is 14 residues long.

Here the CDR3 reads CASSFLRVIPGEQFF. CDR3 DNA: TGTGCCAGCAGCTTCCTACGGGTCATCCCCGGTGAGCAGTTCTTC. V usage is TRBV7-3 and J usage is TRBJ2-1, with D hard to call. Trimming left V 3 bases short and J 9 bases short, with 18 bases between. This CDR3 region has 15 residues. CDR1 is SGHTA and CDR2 is FQGTGA in the germline V gene.

The V gene is TRBV5-1, the J gene TRBJ1-1; perhaps TRBD1 as D (5 bases). The CDR3 is 14 residues long. Germline V gene data show CDR1 as SGHRS and CDR2 as YFSETQ. With 0 bases removed from V and 1 base from J, the gap between germline ends came to 7 bases. The chain's CDR3 is CASSLATGNTEAFF. The CDR3 DNA reads as TGCGCCAGCAGCTTGGCCACAGGGAACACTGAAGCTTTCTTT.

The chain is built from TRBV5-1 and TRBJ1-4; D not certain. V was pared by 4 bases and J by 0 bases, with 13 bases between. There are 16 residues in the CDR3. CDR1 and CDR2 (germline): SGHRS, YFSETQ. The CDR3 nucleotides read TGCGCCAGCAGCCAAATACCAACTGCAACTAATGAAAAACTGTTTTTT. Translating gives CASSQIPTATNEKLFF.

Written as DNA, the CDR3 is TGTGCCAGCAGCTCATCCGGGACAGGGACCCCTGAAGCTTTCTTT. Translation gives CASSSSGTGTPEAFF. The chain employs TRBV7-2 and TRBJ1-1; 9 bases are shared with TRBD1. CDR3 length: 15 amino acids. The J segment lost 6 bases and the V segment lost 4 bases, leaving 9 bases of the junction unmatched. Germline assignment: CDR1 SGHTA and CDR2 FQGNSA.

The chain couples TRBV27 to TRBJ1-2, with TRBD1 matching 7 bases. With 3 bases clipped from V and 3 bases from J, the junction kept 4 bases outside the gene matches. Germline CDR1 and CDR2: MNHEY and SMNVEV (reference sequence). The CDR3 totals 14 residues. The CDR3 DNA reads as TGTGCCAGCAGTTTTACCGGGACAGACTATGGCTACACCTTC. Amino acid sequence: CASSFTGTDYGYTF.

V usage is TRBV11-2 and J usage is TRBJ2-1; tentative D call: TRBD2 (6 bases). Trimming took off 5 bases at V and 7 bases at J, with 21 bases between the two ends. The CDR3 runs to 16 residues. Germline V gene data show CDR1 as SGHAT and CDR2 as FQNNGV. DNA for the CDR3: TGTGCCAGCAGCCCCCTGGTGGCGGGGCCTCGTAATGAGCAGTTCTTC. This translates into CASSPLVAGPRNEQFF.

V usage is TRBV5-1 and J usage is TRBJ2-3; D gene unclear. Trimming took 0 bases from V and 1 from J, leaving 12 bases between them. The CDR3 spans 16 residues. Germline V gene sequence: CDR1 SGHRS, CDR2 YFSETQ. In nucleotides, the CDR3 is TGCGCCAGCAGCTTGGTGTGGAGAATGGGCACAGATACGCAGTATTTT. Amino acid sequence: CASSLVWRMGTDTQYF.